The 20 T cell receptor beta chains in this list originate from one sample, sequenced in a study of T cells in localized non-small cell lung cancer. Clones were read by immunoSEQ multiplex PCR, and TCRdb kept only the in-frame ones, dropping some. The sample lists tens of thousands of clones; about 80% were seen once. Specimen: peripheral blood, collected before any cancer treatment. The source of these receptors is a female donor older than 55 with stage II squamous cell lung carcinoma.

This chain uses TRBV9 with TRBJ1-1; D remains unclear. V was trimmed by 3 bases and J by 5 bases, leaving 17 bases between them. This CDR3 contains 15 residues. Germline loops: CDR1 SGDLS, CDR2 YYNGEE. CDR3 loop: CASSERRDPLTEAFF. CDR3 DNA: TGTGCCAGCAGCGAGCGGAGGGATCCACTGACTGAAGCTTTCTTT.

This clone has only one observation. V usage is TRBV5-6 and J usage is TRBJ1-2; tentatively, D is TRBD1 (5 bases). The CDR3 runs 15 residues. Germline CDR1 and CDR2: SGHDT and YYEEEE. The V end lost 3 bases, the J end lost 8 bases, and 20 bases lay between the germline ends. The CDR3 nucleotides read TGTGCCAGCAGCTCACTCCCGTGGGGGGATGTAGGCTACACCTTC. Its protein is CASSSLPWGDVGYTF.

The chain couples TRBV7-2 to TRBJ2-5, with TRBD2 matching over 7 bases. Germline V gene data show CDR1 as SGHTA and CDR2 as FQGNSA. Unmatched junction bases numbered 10, after V lost 2 bases and J lost 4 bases. This CDR3 is 16 amino acids long. This CDR3 reads CASSLISPGGGETQYF. As DNA, the CDR3 is TGTGCCAGCAGCTTAATTTCACCGGGCGGGGGAGAGACCCAGTACTTC.

The CDR3 coding sequence is TGTGCCAGCAGTAATCGCCCCGACAGGGACAACGAGCAGTACTTC. Encoded protein: CASSNRPDRDNEQYF. The V gene is TRBV27, the J gene TRBJ2-7; 7 nucleotides agree with TRBD1. J lost 5 bases, V lost 5 bases, and 12 bases had no gene match. The V gene's germline CDR1 is MNHEY and CDR2 SMNVEV (reference sequence). The CDR3 has 15 amino acids.

The chain links TRBV6-5 to TRBJ2-7; TRBD1 might be the D (6 bases). Trimming removed 2 bases from V and 0 bases from J, with 11 bases in between. Germline V gene data show CDR1 as MNHEY and CDR2 as SVGAGI. The CDR3 consists of 15 residues. The CDR3 DNA follows: TGTGCCAGCAGTTACACCCAGACAGGCTCCTACGAGCAGTACTTC. Protein sequence: CASSYTQTGSYEQYF.

This chain joins TRBV7-7 and TRBJ2-7, with 11 bases fitting TRBD1. This CDR3 contains 14 residues. The germline gives CDR1 SSHAT, CDR2 FNYEAQ (reference sequence). J gave up 2 bases and V 5 bases, and 2 bases lay outside the gene matches. CDR3 sequence (DNA): TGTGCCAGCAGCGTGGGACAGGGGGCCTACGAGCAGTACTTC. Amino acid sequence: CASSVGQGAYEQYF.

This clone was detected only once. The genes are TRBV6-5 and TRBJ2-3; no firm D call. Germline values: CDR1 MNHEY, CDR2 SVGAGI. The CDR3 consists of 16 residues. The germline V and J ends were trimmed by 3 bases and 1 base, with 14 bases remaining between them. The CDR3 reads CASSYGPHDGTDTQYF. Written as DNA, the CDR3 is TGTGCCAGCAGTTATGGGCCTCACGATGGCACAGATACGCAGTATTTT.

The gene calls are TRBV4-3 and TRBJ2-3, with TRBD2 identical over 10 bases. CDR1 is LGHNA, CDR2 YSLEER, per germline. Trimming at V came to 0 bases and at J to 1 base, leaving 13 bases not matched to a gene. The CDR3 totals 20 residues. CDR3 sequence: CASSQEVGSGGSIRTDTQYF. The CDR3 DNA is TGCGCCAGCAGCCAAGAAGTAGGTAGCGGGGGGTCAATTCGCACAGATACGCAGTATTTT.

The chain recombines TRBV5-1 with TRBJ1-1; D uncertain. The germline gives CDR1 SGHRS, CDR2 YFSETQ. The CDR3 runs to 15 residues. Trimming cost V 2 bases and J 0 bases, with 11 bases left between them. CDR3 amino acids: CASSFRESMNTEAFF. CDR3 in DNA: TGCGCCAGCAGCTTCCGGGAATCCATGAACACTGAAGCTTTCTTT.

This clone was picked up one time. The chain has TRBV6-5 and TRBJ1-1; D unresolved. The CDR3 covers 13 residues. V gave up 4 bases and J gave up 1 base, with 7 bases separating them. From germline, CDR1 is MNHEY and CDR2 SVGAGI. The CDR3 sequence: CASSFSRNTEAFF. CDR3 DNA sequence: TGTGCCAGCAGTTTTTCTAGGAACACTGAAGCTTTCTTT.

As to this clone: Different DNA sequences within this sample yield the same CDR3. CDR3 protein: CSASQGTEAFF. DNA for the CDR3: TGCAGTGCTAGCCAGGGGACTGAAGCTTTCTTT. This chain joins TRBV20-1 and TRBJ1-1; maybe TRBD1 (6 bases). V shed 3 bases and J shed 5 bases, with 7 bases lying between them. The CDR3 is 11 residues long. Per the germline V gene, CDR1 is DFQATT and CDR2 is SNEGSKA (reference sequence).

This clone appeared a few times. The V call is TRBV29-1, the J call TRBJ2-1; the match to TRBD2 covers 9 bases. The CDR3 loop spans 15 amino acids. The J segment lost 0 bases and the V segment lost 6 bases, leaving 6 bases of the junction unmatched. Germline assignment: CDR1 SQVTM and CDR2 ANQGSEA. CDR3: CSVGKAGGSYNEQFF. The CDR3 DNA follows: TGCAGCGTGGGGAAAGCGGGGGGCTCCTACAATGAGCAGTTCTTC.

The V call is TRBV21-1, the J call TRBJ1-5; the table calls TRBD1, which could not be checked here. TRBV21-1 is noted as a pseudogene. CDR3 length: 13 residues. CDR3 bases: TGTGCCAGCAGCGGGCAACTTGACAGGCCCCAGCATTTT. Its translation: CASSGQLDRPQHF.

The gene calls are TRBV7-2 and TRBJ2-1; 9 bases are shared with TRBD2. CDR3 length: 16 amino acids. Germline V gene sequence: CDR1 SGHTA, CDR2 FQGNSA. V shed 2 bases and J 3 bases; nucleotides not matched to a gene: 5. The CDR3 DNA reads TGTGCCAGCAGCTTAATGGGTAGCGGGGGCTACAATGAGCAGTTCTTC. Residues: CASSLMGSGGYNEQFF.

A few counts support this clone. This chain joins TRBV6-5 and TRBJ2-2; D is ambiguous. Germline assignment: CDR1 MNHEY and CDR2 SVGAGI. This CDR3 is built from 13 residues. Trimming shortened V by 4 bases and J by 7 bases, and 10 bases separated the two germline ends. The CDR3: CASSLYRIGELFF. Written as DNA, the CDR3 is TGTGCCAGCAGTTTGTACCGTATCGGGGAGCTGTTTTTT.

This chain links TRBV6-6 with TRBJ1-2; TRBD1 agrees at 8 bases. V lost 5 bases, J lost 4 bases, and 3 bases stayed unmatched. Germline assignment: CDR1 MNHNY and CDR2 SVGAGI (reference sequence). The CDR3 has 13 amino acids. The CDR3: CASSGDRGYGYTF. CDR3 in DNA: TGTGCCAGCAGTGGCGACAGGGGCTATGGCTACACCTTC.

This chain uses TRBV2 with TRBJ2-2; D is perhaps TRBD2 (6 bases). The CDR3 loop spans 14 amino acids. Trimming took off 9 bases at V and 1 base at J, with 12 bases between the two ends. Germline V gene data show CDR1 as SNHLY and CDR2 as FYNNEI. CDR3 sequence: CASGLGGNTGELFF. The CDR3 coding sequence is TGTGCCAGTGGACTCGGGGGGAACACCGGGGAGCTGTTTTTT.

V gene TRBV25-1 combines with J gene TRBJ1-4; no clear D. The CDR3 runs to 14 residues. Per the germline V gene, CDR1 is MGHDK and CDR2 is SYGVNS. The V end lost 3 bases, the J end lost 8 bases, and 13 bases lay between the germline ends. CDR3: CASSDHPYDEKLFF. The DNA of the CDR3 is TGTGCCAGCAGTGATCACCCCTACGACGAAAAACTGTTTTTT.

Points on this clone: As the CDR3 is not closed by the conserved phenylalanine or tryptophan, this likely results from a read error. The chain links TRBV9 to TRBJ1-2; D gene ambiguous. Germline V gene sequence: CDR1 SGDLS, CDR2 YYNGEE. The CDR3 contains 13 residues. V was cut by 2 bases and J by 2 bases, with 7 bases left in between. The CDR3, as DNA: TGTGCCAGCAGCGTTAACGGAAACTATGGCTACACCCTC. This encodes CASSVNGNYGYTL.

The chain couples TRBV12-2 to TRBJ1-5. TRBV12-2 is assigned pseudogene status. The CDR3 runs to 11 residues. The CDR3 reads CASRLRQPQHF. DNA of the CDR3: TGTGCAAGTCGCTTACGACAGCCCCAGCATTTT.